This T cell receptor beta chain was identified during a study of control samples from healthy donors and cancer patients. Repertoires were generated with immunoSEQ multiplex PCR, while TCRdb's copy carries only in-frame clones and drops some. The profile shows tens of thousands of clones, just under 95% of them singletons. Sequenced: blood. This TCR came from a woman aged 18-35 years in good health.

The CDR3 reads CASSTQGSDTQYF. CDR3 nucleotide sequence: TGTGCCAGCAGCACTCAGGGGTCAGATACGCAGTATTTT. The V and J genes are TRBV7-2 and TRBJ2-3, with a possible D match to TRBD1 (6 bases). Trimming shortened V by 5 bases and J by 4 bases, and 10 bases separated the two germline ends. Germline V gene data show CDR1 as SGHTA and CDR2 as FQGNSA. This CDR3 has 13 amino acids.